A selection of T cell receptor beta chains follows, all from one sample in a study of blood T cell repertoires in COVID-19. Sequenced by immunoSEQ multiplex PCR; TCRdb stores in-frame clones only, minus some. The sample lists a few hundred thousand clones, roughly four fifths seen once, with about 2% in the top ten. The sequencing sample was made of peripheral blood. Receptor source: a man aged 25-40 years who had recovered from COVID-19. The CDR3 runs from the conserved cysteine through the conserved F or W. Each record gives: clone size, D gene, J gene, V gene, CDR3 DNA, CDR3 protein. The D gene is left open where the match is weak. Clone size, where shown, is once, few, many, or a class for clones that have expanded.

>NA|NA|TRBJ1-3|TRBV7-3
TGTGCCAGCAGTCAGGCGGGGGACCCTGGAAACACCATATATTTT
CASSQAGDPGNTIYF
>once|NA|TRBJ1-6|TRBV6-1
TGTGCCAGCAGTGACAGATTCTTCAACTCACCCCTCCACTTT
CASSDRFFNSPLHF
>NA|TRBD2|TRBJ2-3|TRBV9
TGTGCCAGCAGCGTTTCTCCTAGCGGGGGTGCAGATACGCAGTATTTT
CASSVSPSGGADTQYF
>NA|NA|TRBJ2-5|TRBV11-3
TGTGCCAGCAGCTTAGATGGCAGGGGCCAAGAGACCCAGTACTTC
CASSLDGRGQETQYF
>NA|TRBD1|TRBJ2-2|TRBV19
TGTGCCAGTAGTCCCCGGACAGGGAGGTCCGGGGAGCTGTTTTTT
CASSPRTGRSGELFF
>NA|TRBD1|TRBJ1-2|TRBV15
TGTGCCACCAGCACCGACAGGGGGTTTCCTGGCTACACCTTC
CATSTDRGFPGYTF
>NA|TRBD1|TRBJ2-1|TRBV9
TGTGCCAGCAGCACCCACCTCCAGGGGGCCCGGAATGAGCAGTTCTTC
CASSTHLQGARNEQFF
>NA|NA|TRBJ2-7|TRBV19
TGTGCCAGTAGTATTTCGACAGCTAACTACGAGCAGTACTTC
CASSISTANYEQYF
>NA|NA|TRBJ1-6|TRBV3-1/TRBV3-2
TGTGCCAGCAGCCCCTACGGATCAGGCAATTCACCCCTCCACTTT
CASSPYGSGNSPLHF
>NA|TRBD1|TRBJ1-4|TRBV10-1
TGCGCCAGCAGTGAGTCGCGAAGGGACAGGGTAGCTCCAACTAATGAAAAACTGTTTTTT
CASSESRRDRVAPTNEKLFF
>NA|TRBD2|TRBJ2-1|TRBV6-4
TGTGCCAGCAGTGAAGGCTGGAGCGGGAGCAATGAGCAGTTCTTC
CASSEGWSGSNEQFF
>NA|NA|TRBJ1-1|TRBV4-2
TGTGCCAGCAGCCAAGACGCATTAAGCGGGGCGGCTTTCTTT
CASSQDALSGAAFF
>NA|TRBD1|TRBJ2-2|TRBV18
TGTGCCAGCTCGCCGGGACAGCTGGGCACCGGGGAGCTGTTTTTT
CASSPGQLGTGELFF
>NA|NA|TRBJ2-3|TRBV5-8
TGTGCCAGCAGCTTGGGGTCTAGTGTTGCTCTGGATACGCAGTATTTT
CASSLGSSVALDTQYF
>few|TRBD1|TRBJ1-1|TRBV5-1
TGCGCCAGCAGCCTGGGACAGCGGAACACTGAAGCTTTCTTT
CASSLGQRNTEAFF
>NA|TRBD2|TRBJ2-3|TRBV4-1
TGCGCCAGCAGGGGAGGGGTTAGCACAGATACGCAGTATTTT
CASRGGVSTDTQYF
>NA|TRBD1|TRBJ2-2|TRBV5-5
TGTGCCAGCAGCTTACCCGGGACAGGGGGCGCCGGGGAGCTGTTTTTT
CASSLPGTGGAGELFF
>NA|NA|TRBJ2-7|TRBV7-6
TGTGCCAGCAGCCCAGGGTTGGTCTACGAGCAGTACTTC
CASSPGLVYEQYF
>many|TRBD1|TRBJ1-2|TRBV19
TGTGCCAGTAGTATGTCAGGACAGGGGGACTATGGCTACACCTTC
CASSMSGQGDYGYTF
>NA|NA|TRBJ1-3|TRBV4-1
TGCGCCAGCAGCCAAGATGCGGGCTCTGGAAACACCATATATTTT
CASSQDAGSGNTIYF
>NA|TRBD1|TRBJ2-5|TRBV4-1
TGCGCCAGCAGCCAGCTGGACAGGGACCAAGAGACCCAGTACTTC
CASSQLDRDQETQYF
>NA|NA|TRBJ2-1|TRBV3-1/TRBV3-2
TGTGCCAGCAGCCAAGAGGGTTACCGGGGCTACAATGAGCAGTTCTTC
CASSQEGYRGYNEQFF
>once|NA|TRBJ2-1|TRBV2
TGTGCCAGCAGGGCGGCGGGTACCGCCGGTGAGCAGTTCTTC
CASRAAGTAGEQFF
>once|NA|TRBJ1-6|TRBV21-1
TGTGCCAGCCCAGACAGGGGGCGACGAAAGATCCACTTT
CASPDRGRRKIHF
>NA|NA|TRBJ2-2|TRBV5-6
TGTGCCAGCAGCTTGGGTGGCATTTGGGAGCTGTTTTTT
CASSLGGIWELFF
>NA|TRBD1|TRBJ1-2|TRBV29-1
TGCAGCGTTGGGGACAGGGGGGCCTATGGCTACACCTTC
CSVGDRGAYGYTF
>few|NA|TRBJ2-3|TRBV4-1
TGCGCCAGCAGCCAAGTGGTCCAGGGTACAGATACGCAGTATTTT
CASSQVVQGTDTQYF
>few|TRBD1|TRBJ1-5|TRBV13
TGTGCCAGCAGCCAACAGGGGAAAAATCAGCCCCAGCATTTT
CASSQQGKNQPQHF
>NA|NA|TRBJ1-1|TRBV5-1
TGCGCCAGCAGGCCATCCCAGGTGAACACTGAAGCTTTCTTT
CASRPSQVNTEAFF
>NA|NA|TRBJ1-5|TRBV2
TGTGCCAGCAGTGACGGAGAGCCCCAGCATTTT
CASSDGEPQHF
>NA|TRBD1|TRBJ1-1|TRBV2
TGTGCCAGCAGTGTAAGGTCCCCACTGACAGGGTGGGACACTGAAGCTTTCTTT
CASSVRSPLTGWDTEAFF
>NA|NA|TRBJ2-7|TRBV2
TGTGCCAGCACTTGGAACAGGGAAGAGCAGTACTTC
CASTWNREEQYF